The 11 T cell receptor beta chains below all came from one sample that was sequenced in a study of blood T cell repertoires in COVID-19. Assay used: immunoSEQ multiplex PCR; TCRdb lists only in-frame clones, some missing. The sample shows about 240,000 clones, roughly 80% of them seen only once. The specimen was peripheral blood. The receptors here all came from a woman between 55 and 75 years old with active or convalescent COVID-19.

The chain couples TRBV12-1 to TRBJ1-1; the table's D gene call, TRBD1, was not cross checked with the DNA. TRBV12-1 is a pseudogene locus. CDR3 length: 16 residues. DNA for the CDR3: TGTGCCAGCAGCTTTGATCAACAGGGGCTAAACACTGAAGCTTTCTTT. It codes for CASSFDQQGLNTEAFF.

The chain has TRBV28 and TRBJ2-7; 8 positions match TRBD2. The germline V gene has CDR1 MDHEN and CDR2 SYDVKM. The CDR3 has 13 residues. V shed 5 bases, J shed 7 bases, and the junction held 7 bases outside the gene matches. CDR3 nucleotides: TGTGCCAGCAGTAGCGGGGGCCTTTGGGAGCAGTACGTC. Translation: CASSSGGLWEQYV.

V usage is TRBV6-5 and J usage is TRBJ1-2; D is uncertain. Trimming stripped 6 bases from V and 3 bases from J, with 11 bases between. From germline, CDR1 is MNHEY and CDR2 SVGAGI. The CDR3 length is 13 residues. The CDR3, as DNA: TGTGCCAGCAGGCCCGGGATCTACTATGGCTACACCTTC. This sequence encodes CASRPGIYYGYTF.

The chain links TRBV19 to TRBJ1-5, with no clear D. Germline V gene sequence: CDR1 LNHDA, CDR2 SQIVND (reference sequence). The germline V and J ends were trimmed by 3 bases and 3 bases, with 9 bases remaining between them. The CDR3 totals 14 residues. The CDR3 DNA sequence: TGTGCCAGTAGTATTTCGCAGATCAATCAGCCCCAGCATTTT. Translation gives CASSISQINQPQHF.

This chain links TRBV7-6 with TRBJ2-5; 10 bases line up with TRBD1. This CDR3 is built from 15 residues. CDR1 SGHVS and CDR2 FNYEAQ come from the germline V gene. Germline trimming cut 6 bases from V and 1 base from J; bases unmatched to any gene: 5. CDR3 residues: CASRYRQGAQETQYF. DNA for the CDR3: TGTGCCAGCAGGTACAGACAGGGGGCCCAAGAGACCCAGTACTTC.

This rearrangement joins TRBV7-6 to TRBJ1-1; the D gene is possibly TRBD1 (6 bases). Trimming took off 1 base at V and 5 bases at J, with 11 bases between the two ends. The CDR3 is 14 amino acids. Germline lookup yields CDR1 SGHVS and CDR2 FNYEAQ. The CDR3 DNA is TGTGCCAGCAGCTTAGGGGGGGGCCGGACTGAAGCTTTCTTT. Encoded protein: CASSLGGGRTEAFF.

V and J are TRBV18 and TRBJ2-6; TRBD1 might be the D (5 bases). The CDR3 runs 15 residues. Trimming removed 2 bases from V and 0 bases from J, with 5 bases in between. The V gene's germline CDR1 is KGHSH and CDR2 LQKENI. CDR3 DNA: TGTGCCAGCTCACCAAGGGGCTCTGGGGCCAACGTCCTGACTTTC. It is translated as CASSPRGSGANVLTF.

This chain joins TRBV6-5 and TRBJ1-6; D is ambiguous. Trimming removed 6 bases at V and 5 bases at J, with 8 bases between. The germline V gene encodes CDR1 MNHEY and CDR2 SVGAGI. This CDR3 is 13 amino acids long. CDR3 nucleotides: TGTGCCAGCAGGACACTTAATAATTCACCCCTCCACTTT. Residues: CASRTLNNSPLHF.

This clone was detected once. The J gene is TRBJ1-1, the V gene TRBV18; D gene uncertain. CDR1 is KGHSH, CDR2 LQKENI, per germline. CDR3 length equals 14 residues. V lost 6 bases to trimming and J lost 5 bases, with 16 bases between them. The CDR3 sequence: CASSTALTETEAFF. The CDR3 DNA reads TGTGCCAGCTCTACGGCCCTAACGGAGACTGAAGCTTTCTTT.

The table lists this clone with many counts. In the same sample, other DNA sequences code for this CDR3. The chain is built from TRBV5-4 and TRBJ2-5, with a weak D call TRBD2 (5 bases). Germline lookup yields CDR1 SGHNT and CDR2 YYREEE (reference sequence). The ends were cut back, 0 bases at V and 1 base at J, with 7 bases in the middle. The CDR3 runs 14 residues. CDR3 sequence: CASSLAGTQETQYF. In DNA, the CDR3 is TGTGCCAGCAGCTTGGCGGGAACCCAAGAGACCCAGTACTTC. The full variable domain, its missing parts supplied by reference TRBV5-4 and TRBJ2-5, is ETGVTQSPTHLIKTRGQQVTLRCSSQSGHNTVSWYQQALGQGPQFIFQYYREEENGRGNFPPRFSGLQFPNYSSELNVNALELDDSALYLCASSLAGTQETQYFGPGTRLLVL.

V gene TRBV4-1 combines with J gene TRBJ2-5; 8 nucleotides agree with TRBD2. The CDR3 is 17 amino acids. Germline V lookup: CDR1 MGHRA, CDR2 YSYEKL. Losses at the gene ends were 0 bases for V and 4 bases for J; bases not matched to a gene: 10. CDR3 in amino acids: CASSQDYGGARGETQYF. In DNA form, the CDR3 reads TGCGCCAGCAGCCAAGATTACGGGGGGGCAAGGGGAGAGACCCAGTACTTC.